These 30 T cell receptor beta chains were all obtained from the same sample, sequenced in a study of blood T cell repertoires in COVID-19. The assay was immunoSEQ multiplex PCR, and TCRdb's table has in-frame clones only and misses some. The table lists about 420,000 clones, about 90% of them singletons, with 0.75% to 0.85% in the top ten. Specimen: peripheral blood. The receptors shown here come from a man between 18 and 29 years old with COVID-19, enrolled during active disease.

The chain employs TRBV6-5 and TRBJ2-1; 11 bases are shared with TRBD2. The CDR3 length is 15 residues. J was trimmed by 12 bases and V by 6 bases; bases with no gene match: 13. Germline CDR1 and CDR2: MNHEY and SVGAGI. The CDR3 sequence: CASRLLAGDHGGQFF. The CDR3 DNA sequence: TGTGCCAGCAGACTACTAGCGGGAGACCATGGTGGGCAGTTCTTC.

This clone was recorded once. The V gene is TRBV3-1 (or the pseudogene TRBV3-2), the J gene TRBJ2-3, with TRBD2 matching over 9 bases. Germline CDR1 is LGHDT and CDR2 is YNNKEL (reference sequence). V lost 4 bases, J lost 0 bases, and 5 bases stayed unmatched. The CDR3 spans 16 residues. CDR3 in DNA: TGTGCCAGCAGCCCAATAGCGGGGGTTAGCACAGATACGCAGTATTTT. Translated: CASSPIAGVSTDTQYF.

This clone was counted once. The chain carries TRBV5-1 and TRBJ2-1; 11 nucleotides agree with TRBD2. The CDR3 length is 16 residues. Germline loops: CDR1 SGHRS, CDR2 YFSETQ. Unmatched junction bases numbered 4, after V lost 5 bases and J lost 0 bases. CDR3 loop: CASRGGLAGSYNEQFF. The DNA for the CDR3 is TGCGCCAGCAGGGGCGGACTAGCGGGCTCCTACAATGAGCAGTTCTTC.

CDR3 in amino acids: CASSFGGTTINGELFF. CDR3 sequence (DNA): TGTGCCAGCAGCTTCGGGGGGACAACGATTAACGGGGAGCTGTTTTTT. The rearrangement links TRBV7-8 to TRBJ2-2, with D tentatively TRBD2 (7 bases). This CDR3 contains 16 residues. Germline CDR1 is SGHVS and CDR2 is FQNEAQ. The germline V and J ends were trimmed by 3 bases and 7 bases, with 18 bases remaining between them.

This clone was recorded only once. Here the CDR3 reads CASSLALPLAGGSYEQYF. In DNA form, the CDR3 reads TGTGCCAGCAGCTTAGCTCTTCCTCTAGCGGGGGGCTCCTACGAGCAGTACTTC. The chain carries TRBV7-8 and TRBJ2-7; 11 bases match TRBD2. The V gene end was trimmed by 0 bases and the J gene end by 0 bases; junction bases not matched to a gene: 7. Germline V gene data show CDR1 as SGHVS and CDR2 as FQNEAQ. This CDR3 is built from 18 residues. The full variable domain, rest sourced from reference TRBV7-8 and TRBJ2-7, is GAGVSQSPRYKVAKRGQDVALRCDPISGHVSLFWYQQALGQGPEFLTYFQNEAQLDKSGLPSDRFFAERPEGSVSTLKIQRTQQEDSAVYLCASSLALPLAGGSYEQYFGPGTRLTVT.

CDR3 sequence reads: CASSYQGGVETQYF. DNA of the CDR3: TGTGCCAGCAGTTACCAAGGGGGGGTAGAGACCCAGTACTTC. The chain recombines TRBV6-5 with TRBJ2-5, with D perhaps TRBD2 (7 bases). The germline CDR1 and CDR2 sequences are MNHEY and SVGAGI. The length of the CDR3 is 14 residues. The V and J ends lost 2 bases and 4 bases respectively, with 11 bases between them.

The CDR3 loop reads CASMIGGALLWFTDTQYF. In DNA form, the CDR3 reads TGTGCCAGCATGATCGGGGGGGCCCTCCTTTGGTTCACAGATACGCAGTATTTT. The chain employs TRBV2 and TRBJ2-3; the match to TRBD2 covers 8 bases. CDR3 length: 18 residues. CDR1 is SNHLY and CDR2 is FYNNEI in the germline V gene. The trim removed 7 bases at V and 2 bases at J, leaving 17 bases unmatched.

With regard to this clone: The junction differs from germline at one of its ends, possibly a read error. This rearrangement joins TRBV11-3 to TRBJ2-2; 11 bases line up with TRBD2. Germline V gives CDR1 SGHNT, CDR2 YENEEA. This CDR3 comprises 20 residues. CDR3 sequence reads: CASSLDLPGLAGPNTRELFF. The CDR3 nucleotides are TGTGCCAGCAGCTTAGATTTGCCCGGACTAGCGGGCCCCAACACCAGGGAGCTGTTTTTT.

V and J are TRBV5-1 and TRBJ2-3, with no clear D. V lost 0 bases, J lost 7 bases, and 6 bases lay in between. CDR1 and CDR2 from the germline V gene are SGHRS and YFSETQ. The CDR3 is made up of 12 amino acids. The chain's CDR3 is CASSLERNTQYF. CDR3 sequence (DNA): TGCGCCAGCAGCTTGGAGAGGAATACGCAGTATTTT.

CDR3 in DNA: TGTGCCAGCAGCTTAGAAGAGAACCTCTCCTACGAGCAGTACTTC. Its protein product is CASSLEENLSYEQYF. The V call is TRBV7-2, the J call TRBJ2-7; D is uncertain. Germline V lookup: CDR1 SGHTA, CDR2 FQGNSA. The CDR3 consists of 15 residues. The V gene lost 1 base and the J gene lost 0 bases, with 10 bases spanning the gap. Variable domain in full (rest from reference TRBV7-2 and TRBJ2-7): GAGVSQSPSNKVTEKGKDVELRCDPISGHTALYWYRQSLGQGLEFLIYFQGNSAPDKSGLPSDRFSAERTGGSVSTLTIQRTQQEDSAVYLCASSLEENLSYEQYFGPGTRLTVT.

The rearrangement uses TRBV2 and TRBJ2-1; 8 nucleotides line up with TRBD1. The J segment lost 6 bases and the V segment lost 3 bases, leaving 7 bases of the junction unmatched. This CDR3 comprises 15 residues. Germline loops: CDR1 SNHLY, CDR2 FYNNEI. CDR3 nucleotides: TGTGCCAGCAGTGACCCCAGGGGGCTGGGCAATGAGCAGTTCTTC. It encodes CASSDPRGLGNEQFF.

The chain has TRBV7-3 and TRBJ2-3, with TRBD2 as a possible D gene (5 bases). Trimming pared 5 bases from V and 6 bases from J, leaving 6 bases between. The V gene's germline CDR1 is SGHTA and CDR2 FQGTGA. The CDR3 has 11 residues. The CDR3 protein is CASSAGDTQYF. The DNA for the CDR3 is TGTGCCAGCAGCGCGGGTGATACGCAGTATTTT. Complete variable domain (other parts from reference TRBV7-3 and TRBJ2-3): GAGVSQTPSNKVTEKGKYVELRCDPISGHTALYWYRQSLGQGPEFLIYFQGTGAADDSGLPNDRFFAVRPEGSVSTLKIQRTERGDSAVYLCASSAGDTQYFGPGTRLTVL.

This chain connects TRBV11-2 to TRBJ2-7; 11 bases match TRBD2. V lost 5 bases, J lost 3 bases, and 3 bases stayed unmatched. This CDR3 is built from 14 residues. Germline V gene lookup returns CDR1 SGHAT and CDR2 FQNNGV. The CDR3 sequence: CASSVTSGGYEQYF. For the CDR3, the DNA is TGTGCCAGCAGCGTAACTAGCGGGGGCTACGAGCAGTACTTC.

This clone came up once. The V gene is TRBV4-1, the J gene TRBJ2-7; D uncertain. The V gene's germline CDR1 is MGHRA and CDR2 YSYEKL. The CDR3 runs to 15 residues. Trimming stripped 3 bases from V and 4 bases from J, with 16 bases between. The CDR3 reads CASSHSPYPTYEQYF. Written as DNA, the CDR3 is TGCGCCAGCAGCCACTCTCCCTATCCCACTTACGAGCAGTACTTC.

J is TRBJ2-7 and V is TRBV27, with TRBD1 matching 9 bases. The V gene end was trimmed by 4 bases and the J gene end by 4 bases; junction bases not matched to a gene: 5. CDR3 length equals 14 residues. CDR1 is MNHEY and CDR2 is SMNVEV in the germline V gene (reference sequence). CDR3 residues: CASSWGQGDYEQYF. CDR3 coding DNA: TGTGCCAGCAGTTGGGGACAGGGAGATTACGAGCAGTACTTC.

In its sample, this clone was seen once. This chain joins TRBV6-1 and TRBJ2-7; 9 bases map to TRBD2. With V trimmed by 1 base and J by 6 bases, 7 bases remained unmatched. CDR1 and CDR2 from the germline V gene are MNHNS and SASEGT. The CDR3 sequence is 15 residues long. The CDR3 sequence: CASSEDGRGGFEQYF. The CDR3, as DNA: TGTGCCAGCAGTGAAGATGGGCGGGGGGGGTTCGAGCAGTACTTC.

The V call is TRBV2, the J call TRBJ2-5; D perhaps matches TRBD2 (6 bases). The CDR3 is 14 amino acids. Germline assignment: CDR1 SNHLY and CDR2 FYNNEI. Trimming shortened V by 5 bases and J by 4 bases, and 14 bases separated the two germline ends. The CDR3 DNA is TGTGCCAGCAGTTCGACTAGGGCGGGAGAGACCCAGTACTTC. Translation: CASSSTRAGETQYF.

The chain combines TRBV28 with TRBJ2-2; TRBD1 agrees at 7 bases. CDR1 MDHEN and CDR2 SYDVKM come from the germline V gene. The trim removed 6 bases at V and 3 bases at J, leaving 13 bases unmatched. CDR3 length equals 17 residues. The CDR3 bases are TGTGCCAGCAGCCCGGCCGAGACAGGGTATCACACCGGGGAGCTGTTTTTT. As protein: CASSPAETGYHTGELFF.

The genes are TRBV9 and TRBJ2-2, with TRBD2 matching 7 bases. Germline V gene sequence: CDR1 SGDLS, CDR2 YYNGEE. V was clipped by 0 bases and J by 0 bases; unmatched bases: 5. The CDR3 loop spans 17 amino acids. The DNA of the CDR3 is TGTGCCAGCAGCGTAGCAAGACTAGCTCCGAACACCGGGGAGCTGTTTTTT. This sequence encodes CASSVARLAPNTGELFF.

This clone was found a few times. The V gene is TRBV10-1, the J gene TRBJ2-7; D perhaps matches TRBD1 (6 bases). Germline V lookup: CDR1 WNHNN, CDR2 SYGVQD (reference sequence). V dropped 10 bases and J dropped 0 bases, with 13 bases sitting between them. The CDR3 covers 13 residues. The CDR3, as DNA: TGCGCCACCTCAGACAGGCCCTCCTACGAGCAGTACTTC. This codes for CATSDRPSYEQYF.

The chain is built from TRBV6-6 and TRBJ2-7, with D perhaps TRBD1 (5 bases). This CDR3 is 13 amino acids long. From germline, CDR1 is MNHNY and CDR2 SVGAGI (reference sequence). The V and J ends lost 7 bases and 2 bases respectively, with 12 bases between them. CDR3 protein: CASMQGPAYEQYF. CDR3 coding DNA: TGTGCCAGCATGCAGGGCCCTGCCTACGAGCAGTACTTC.

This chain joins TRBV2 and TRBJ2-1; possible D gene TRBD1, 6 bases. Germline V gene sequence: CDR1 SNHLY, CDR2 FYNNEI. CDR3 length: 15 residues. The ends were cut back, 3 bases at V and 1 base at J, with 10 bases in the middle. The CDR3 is CASSDLDRSYNEQFF. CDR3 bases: TGTGCCAGCAGTGATCTTGACAGGTCCTACAATGAGCAGTTCTTC.

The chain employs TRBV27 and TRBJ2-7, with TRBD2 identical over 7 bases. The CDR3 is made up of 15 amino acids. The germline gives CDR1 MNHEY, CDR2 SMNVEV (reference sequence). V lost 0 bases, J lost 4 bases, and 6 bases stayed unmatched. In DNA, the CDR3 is TGTGCCAGCAGTTTATCGGCGGGAGCAAGATACGAGCAGTACTTC. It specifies CASSLSAGARYEQYF.

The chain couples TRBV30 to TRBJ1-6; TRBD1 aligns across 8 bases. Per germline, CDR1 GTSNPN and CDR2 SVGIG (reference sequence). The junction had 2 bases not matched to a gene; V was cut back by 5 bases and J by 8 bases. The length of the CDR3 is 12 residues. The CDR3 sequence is CAWDRGDSPLHF. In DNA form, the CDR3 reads TGTGCCTGGGACAGGGGTGATTCACCCCTCCACTTT.

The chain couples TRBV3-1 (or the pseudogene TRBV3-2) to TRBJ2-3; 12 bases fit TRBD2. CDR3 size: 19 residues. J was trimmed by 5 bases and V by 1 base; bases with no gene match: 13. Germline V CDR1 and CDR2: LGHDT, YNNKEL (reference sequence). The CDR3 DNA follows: TGTGCCAGCAGCCAAGGGGCTAGCGGGGGGGTATTGCGAGGAGATACGCAGTATTTT. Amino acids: CASSQGASGGVLRGDTQYF.

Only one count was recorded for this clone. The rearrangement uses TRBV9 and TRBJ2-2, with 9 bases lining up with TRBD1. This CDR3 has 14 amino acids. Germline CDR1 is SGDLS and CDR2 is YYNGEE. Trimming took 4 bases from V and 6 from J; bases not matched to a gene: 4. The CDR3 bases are TGTGCCAGCAGCTGGGACAGGGAGGCCGGGGAGCTGTTTTTT. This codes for CASSWDREAGELFF.

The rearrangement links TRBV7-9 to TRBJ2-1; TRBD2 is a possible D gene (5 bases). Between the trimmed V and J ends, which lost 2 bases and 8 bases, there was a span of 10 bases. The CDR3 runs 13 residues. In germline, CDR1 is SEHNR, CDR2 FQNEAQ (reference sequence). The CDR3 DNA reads TGTGCCAGCAGCTTACGGGGTAAGGATGAGCAGTTCTTC. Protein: CASSLRGKDEQFF.

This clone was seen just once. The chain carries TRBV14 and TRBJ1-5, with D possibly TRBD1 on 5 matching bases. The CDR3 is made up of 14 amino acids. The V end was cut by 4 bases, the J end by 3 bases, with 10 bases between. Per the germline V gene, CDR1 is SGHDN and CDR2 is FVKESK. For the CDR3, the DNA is TGTGCCAGCAGCCCCACAGGAGTCAATCAGCCCCAGCATTTT. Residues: CASSPTGVNQPQHF.

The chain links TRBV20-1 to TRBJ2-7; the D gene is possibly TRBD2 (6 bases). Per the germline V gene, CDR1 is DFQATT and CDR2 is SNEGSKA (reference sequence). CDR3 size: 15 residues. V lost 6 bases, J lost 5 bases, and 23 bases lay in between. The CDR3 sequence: CSASTAGTGVDEQYF. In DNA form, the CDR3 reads TGCAGTGCCAGTACTGCCGGGACGGGAGTCGACGAGCAGTACTTC.

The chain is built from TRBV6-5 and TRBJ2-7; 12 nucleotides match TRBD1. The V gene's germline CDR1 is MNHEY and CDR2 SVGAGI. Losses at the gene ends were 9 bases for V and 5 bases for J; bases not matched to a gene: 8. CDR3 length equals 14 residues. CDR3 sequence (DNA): TGTGCCAGTTACCGGGACAGGGGGCTCGACGAGCAGTACTTC. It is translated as CASYRDRGLDEQYF.